This T cell receptor (beta chain) comes out of a study of response to subunit inactivated influenza vaccine. Whole-study findings and limits: Only a handful of new T cells, the authors suggested, are recruited with each seasonal influenza vaccination.

MiXCR, applied by TCRdb to the RT-PCR reads, yields one record per CDR3 protein. The profile shows approximately 250,000 distinct CDR3 sequences, approximately 12% of them singletons. This clonotype showed up many times. The antigen is undetermined. Trimming removed 7 bases from V and 1 base from J, with 11 bases in between. This CDR3 comprises 12 residues. The germline V gene encodes CDR1 SQVTM and CDR2 ANQGSEA. The sample consisted of non-naive T cells sorted from PBMCs, taken 14 to 15 days before vaccination. The chain has TRBV29-1 and TRBJ2-7; no firm D call. The sequence was obtained from a man between 50 and 59 years old who received an inactivated influenza vaccine. CDR3: CSALTESYEQYF. Here the CDR3 DNA reads TGCAGCGCCCTGACGGAATCCTACGAGCAGTACTTC.